This TCR beta chain was recovered during a study of OX40 agonist ivuxolimab in advanced cancers. Study-wide background: While on treatment, patients had intravenous ivuxolimab at 0.01 to 10 mg/kg every 2 weeks.

Repertoires were generated with immunoSEQ multiplex PCR, while TCRdb's copy carries only in-frame clones and drops some. Here the sample spans around 84,000 clones, under 90% being singletons. The CDR3 is 15 amino acids. Trimming cost V 5 bases and J 2 bases; bases outside gene matches: 3. The germline gives CDR1 MDHEN, CDR2 SYDVKM. V usage is TRBV28 and J usage is TRBJ1-4, with 9 bases identical to TRBD1. The clonotype originates from an adult with an advanced solid tumor such as melanoma, head and neck, liver or kidney cancer. Source: CD4+ or CD8+ T cells sorted from blood, taken in a trial of the OX40 agonist ivuxolimab. DNA of the CDR3: TGTGCCAGCAGTGACAGGGGGAGGACTAATGAAAAACTGTTTTTT. It yields the protein CASSDRGRTNEKLFF. Drawing the rest from reference TRBV28 and TRBJ1-4, the complete variable domain is DVKVTQSSRYLVKRTGEKVFLECVQDMDHENMFWYRQDPGLGLRLIYFSYDVKMKEKGDIPEGYSVSREKKERFSLILESASTNQTSMYLCASSDRGRTNEKLFFGSGTQLSVL.